The next 5 T cell receptor beta chains were all read from a single sample in a study of T cell responses to AZD1222 COVID-19 vaccine. Only in-frame clones appear in the TCRdb table, and some are missing; sequencing was by immunoSEQ multiplex PCR. The data show around 83,000 clones, 75% to 95% seen once. The sample here was peripheral blood, taken 28 days after the second AZD1222 dose. These receptors were taken from an adult who received the AZD1222 COVID-19 vaccine.

This chain links TRBV10-3 with TRBJ1-6; TRBD1 aligns across 7 bases. Germline-derived CDR1 and CDR2 are ENHRY and SYGVKD. This CDR3 is 15 amino acids long. J was trimmed by 6 bases and V by 7 bases; bases with no gene match: 9. This chain's CDR3 is CAIKDWTGSNSPLHF. In DNA form, the CDR3 reads TGTGCCATCAAGGACTGGACAGGAAGTAATTCACCCCTCCACTTT.

V usage is TRBV27 and J usage is TRBJ1-6; TRBD1 matches 7 bases. Trimming removed 7 bases from V and 6 bases from J; junction bases left unmatched: 6. CDR3 length: 14 residues. The germline V gene encodes CDR1 MNHEY and CDR2 SMNVEV (reference sequence). The CDR3 DNA reads as TGTGCCAGCACCCCAGGGGGGGCTAATTCACCCCTCCACTTT. It translates to CASTPGGANSPLHF.

This chain links TRBV9 with TRBJ2-1, with unresolved D. The CDR3 length is 15 residues. V dropped 4 bases and J dropped 0 bases, with 11 bases sitting between them. Germline CDR1 and CDR2: SGDLS and YYNGEE. CDR3: CASSSSMGSYNEQFF. Here the CDR3 DNA reads TGTGCCAGCAGCTCTAGTATGGGCTCCTACAATGAGCAGTTCTTC.

The V gene is TRBV2, the J gene TRBJ2-3; D call uncertain. CDR3 length: 14 residues. Germline V lookup: CDR1 SNHLY, CDR2 FYNNEI. Trimming took off 6 bases at V and 1 base at J, with 11 bases between the two ends. CDR3 amino acids: CASRAAFGTDTQYF. The CDR3 nucleotides are TGTGCCAGCAGAGCCGCTTTTGGCACAGATACGCAGTATTTT.

This clone was recorded only once. The chain has TRBV18 and TRBJ2-2, with TRBD1 identical over 11 bases. This CDR3 region has 15 residues. J was trimmed by 7 bases and V by 5 bases; bases with no gene match: 6. Germline CDR1 and CDR2: KGHSH and LQKENI. The CDR3 reads CASSSGQGADGELFF. CDR3 coding DNA: TGTGCCAGCTCATCCGGACAGGGGGCGGACGGGGAGCTGTTTTTT.